Following are 22 T cell receptor beta chains from one sample sequenced in a study of T cells in localized non-small cell lung cancer. This table comes from immunoSEQ multiplex PCR, and its TCRdb copy is limited to in-frame clones, with some not included. The sample yields 3,500 to 4,000 clones, 30% seen once. Sequenced here: lung tumor tissue, sampled before any cancer treatment. The receptors were gathered from a male donor at least 60 years old with stage III lung adenocarcinoma.

The sample holds a few counts of this clone. This sequence joins TRBV6-8 and TRBJ1-1; TRBD1 might be the D (5 bases). The CDR3 spans 14 residues. With 4 bases removed from V and 1 base from J, the gap between germline ends came to 10 bases. Germline assignment: CDR1 MNHGY and CDR2 SAAAGT. The DNA for the CDR3 is TGTGCCAGCAGTTTGGGACGGTGGAACACTGAAGCTTTCTTT. Protein product: CASSLGRWNTEAFF.

The chain carries TRBV11-3 and TRBJ2-5; a possible D gene is TRBD1 (6 bases). Germline V gives CDR1 SGHNT, CDR2 YENEEA. The V and J ends lost 5 bases and 7 bases respectively, with 17 bases between them. This CDR3 is built from 14 residues. CDR3 sequence: CASSQGPEGWTQYF. The CDR3, as DNA: TGTGCCAGCAGCCAGGGGCCTGAAGGGTGGACCCAGTACTTC.

By share, this clone counts as medium-sized (0.01 to 0.1%). V is TRBV11-3 and J is TRBJ2-5, with 12 nucleotides matching TRBD2. This CDR3 spans 15 amino acids. With 5 bases clipped from V and 4 bases from J, the junction kept 5 bases outside the gene matches. Germline V gene data show CDR1 as SGHNT and CDR2 as YENEEA. The CDR3 nucleotides read TGTGCCAGCAGCCTACTAGCGGGGGGTGGAGAGACCCAGTACTTC. Its translation is CASSLLAGGGETQYF.

The CDR3 nucleotides read TGCGCCAGCAGCTTAGAAGGTGGTTCCTACAATGAGCAGTTCTTC. Its protein is CASSLEGGSYNEQFF. The gene calls are TRBV5-1 and TRBJ2-1; D is uncertain. There are 15 residues in the CDR3. Trimming cost V 2 bases and J 1 base, with 10 bases left between them. Germline lookup yields CDR1 SGHRS and CDR2 YFSETQ.

This clone appeared a few times. The J gene is TRBJ1-3, the V gene TRBV6-8, with 7 bases that match TRBD1. Trimming removed 7 bases from V and 3 bases from J; junction bases left unmatched: 3. Germline CDR1 is MNHGY and CDR2 is SAAAGT. The CDR3 covers 13 residues. The CDR3 spells CASIPGGGNTIYF. The DNA for the CDR3 is TGTGCCAGCATACCAGGGGGTGGAAACACCATATATTTT.

The V and J genes are TRBV6-8 and TRBJ2-1; 7 bases are a match to TRBD2. After removal of 5 bases from V and 9 bases from J, the junction contained 16 bases not matched to a gene. Looked up from germline, CDR1 is MNHGY and CDR2 is SAAAGT. The CDR3 totals 16 residues. CDR3: CASSQPARGTWGEQFF. The CDR3 DNA sequence: TGTGCCAGCAGTCAGCCGGCGCGGGGGACCTGGGGTGAGCAGTTCTTC.

The chain recombines TRBV6-7 with TRBJ2-7; no definite D call. TRBV6-7 is an ORF, with its function uncertain. The CDR3 has 13 amino acids. V dropped 2 bases and J dropped 5 bases, with 10 bases sitting between them. CDR3 in DNA: TGTGCCAGCAGTTACCCTGGGTTGAACGAGCAGTACTTC. It encodes CASSYPGLNEQYF.

This clone was seen more than once but under ten times. The rearrangement joins TRBV6-8 to TRBJ2-5; 8 nucleotides line up with TRBD2. V trimming: 3 bases; J trimming: 5 bases; junction bases outside the gene matches: 5. The CDR3 length is 14 residues. Germline V gene data show CDR1 as MNHGY and CDR2 as SAAAGT. This CDR3 is CASSYLTSDETQYF. Here the CDR3 DNA reads TGTGCCAGCAGTTATTTGACTAGCGACGAGACCCAGTACTTC.

V usage is TRBV6-8 and J usage is TRBJ1-1, with TRBD1 matching over 8 bases. The CDR3 loop spans 14 amino acids. The trim removed 5 bases at V and 3 bases at J, leaving 5 bases unmatched. CDR1 and CDR2 (germline): MNHGY, SAAAGT. DNA of the CDR3: TGTGCCAGCAGTGAGACAGGGGATTACACTGAAGCTTTCTTT. Translating it yields CASSETGDYTEAFF.

This clone was picked up a small number of times. The V and J genes are TRBV9 and TRBJ1-4; 10 bases are a match to TRBD1. CDR1 is SGDLS, CDR2 YYNGEE, per germline. The V gene end was trimmed by 5 bases and the J gene end by 6 bases; junction bases not matched to a gene: 4. The CDR3 consists of 14 residues. The CDR3 coding sequence is TGTGCCAGCAGTCGACAGGGGGCGTATGAAAAACTGTTTTTT. This gives the protein CASSRQGAYEKLFF.

The chain combines TRBV9 with TRBJ2-7, with D possibly TRBD2 on 5 matching bases. V was trimmed by 5 bases and J by 7 bases, leaving 19 bases between them. This CDR3 spans 14 amino acids. Per germline, CDR1 SGDLS and CDR2 YYNGEE. As DNA, the CDR3 is TGTGCCAGCAGTGAAAGACGGGATCTAATAGAGCAGTACTTC. This translates into CASSERRDLIEQYF.

The chain links TRBV5-1 to TRBJ2-7; no reliable D call. The CDR3 is 14 residues long. CDR1 SGHRS and CDR2 YFSETQ come from the germline V gene. The V and J ends lost 0 bases and 6 bases respectively, with 13 bases between them. CDR3 region: CASSLGSSGGEQYF. The CDR3 region has the DNA TGCGCCAGCAGCTTGGGATCTTCCGGCGGCGAGCAGTACTTC.

This clone was detected only a few times. This chain uses TRBV7-5 with TRBJ2-7; the table's D gene call, TRBD2, was not cross checked with the DNA. TRBV7-5 is tagged as a pseudogene. This CDR3 is 15 amino acids long. For the CDR3, the DNA is TGTGCCAGCACCCTGGGCAGTGCGGGTGGGGTGGAGCAGTACTTC. Residues: CASTLGSAGGVEQYF.

This clone has just a few counts. V usage is TRBV11-3 and J usage is TRBJ1-1; maybe TRBD1 (5 bases). The CDR3 is made up of 14 amino acids. Trimming took off 0 bases at V and 4 bases at J, with 9 bases between the two ends. From germline, CDR1 is SGHNT and CDR2 YENEEA. CDR3 bases: TGTGCCAGCAGCTTAGATGACAGTGCCACTGAAGCTTTCTTT. Protein product: CASSLDDSATEAFF.

This rearrangement joins TRBV30 to TRBJ1-1; tentative D call: TRBD1 (6 bases). The V end lost 7 bases, the J end lost 4 bases, and 16 bases lay between the germline ends. The CDR3 has 13 residues. Germline V gene lookup returns CDR1 GTSNPN and CDR2 SVGIG (reference sequence). CDR3 DNA: TGTGCCTCCCGGAGGGGGGGGGCCACTGAAGCTTTCTTT. Its protein product is CASRRGGATEAFF.

The V call is TRBV29-1, the J call TRBJ1-2, with D possibly matching TRBD1 (5 bases). The germline gives CDR1 SQVTM, CDR2 ANQGSEA. Between the trimmed V and J ends, which lost 5 bases and 0 bases, there was a span of 16 bases. This CDR3 is built from 15 residues. The DNA for the CDR3 is TGCAGCGTTTCGAACCGGGACGCCGCTAACTATGGCTACACCTTC. Encoded protein: CSVSNRDAANYGYTF.

The chain is built from TRBV11-3 and TRBJ2-7; TRBD1 aligns across 11 bases. From germline, CDR1 is SGHNT and CDR2 YENEEA. CDR3 length: 17 residues. The V and J ends lost 3 bases and 3 bases, in that order; junction bases with no gene match: 10. DNA for the CDR3: TGTGCCAGCAGCTTTTCCCCGGGACAGGGGGAAAACTACGAGCAGTACTTC. Residues: CASSFSPGQGENYEQYF.

This clone was detected a few times. The CDR3 region is CSVRTGGLEAFF. The CDR3 bases are TGCAGCGTACGGACAGGGGGTCTAGAAGCTTTCTTT. The chain links TRBV29-1 to TRBJ1-1; 10 nucleotides line up with TRBD1. The length of the CDR3 is 12 residues. CDR1 SQVTM and CDR2 ANQGSEA come from the germline V gene. After removal of 6 bases from V and 8 bases from J, the junction contained 6 bases not matched to a gene.

The chain combines TRBV11-3 with TRBJ2-2; perhaps TRBD2 as D (7 bases). CDR3 size: 17 residues. The germline V and J ends were trimmed by 4 bases and 1 base, with 16 bases remaining between them. Germline values: CDR1 SGHNT, CDR2 YENEEA. CDR3 DNA sequence: TGTGCCAGCAGCTACCGGGGCGGGGGCCTGAACACCGGGGAGCTGTTTTTT. It translates to CASSYRGGGLNTGELFF.

The rearrangement uses TRBV11-3 and TRBJ2-5, with a tentative D call TRBD1 (5 bases). V lost 1 base and J lost 4, with 10 bases in between. From germline, CDR1 is SGHNT and CDR2 YENEEA. The CDR3 runs to 14 residues. The CDR3 DNA is TGTGCCAGCAGCTTAGTGGGGCAGCGAGAGACCCAGTACTTC. Translated: CASSLVGQRETQYF.

This sequence joins TRBV15 and TRBJ1-5, with D possibly TRBD1 on 5 matching bases. The CDR3 sequence is 16 residues long. V shed 0 bases and J shed 2 bases, with 11 bases lying between them. Germline CDR1 LNHNV, CDR2 YYDKDF (reference sequence). In DNA form, the CDR3 reads TGTGCCACCAGCAGAGATCTTAGCAGGGGCAATCAGCCCCAGCATTTT. Its translation: CATSRDLSRGNQPQHF.

This clone was seen only a few times. J is TRBJ1-1 and V is TRBV6-8; D gene unclear. CDR1 and CDR2 from the germline V gene are MNHGY and SAAAGT. The CDR3 sequence is 13 residues long. V was shortened by 7 bases and J by 4 bases, with 13 bases between the two germline ends. CDR3 in DNA: TGTGCCAGCACCAAAGGAGACTCCACTGAAGCTTTCTTT. As protein: CASTKGDSTEAFF.